These T cell receptor beta chains were read from a single sample in a study of CD8+CD57+ T cells in acquired aplastic anemia. TCRdb re-analysed the reads in MiXCR, keeping a single row per CDR3 protein. The sample contains about 190,000 distinct CDR3 sequences, roughly 56% of which appear only once. Sequencing used sorted CD4+, CD8+, or CD8+CD57+ T cells (not recorded which) from PBMCs. The receptors here all came from a human donor in good health, serving as a control. CDR3s include the opening cysteine and the closing phenylalanine or tryptophan. The D gene is left open where the match is weak. A row's size may be missing; if present it is once, few, many or a size class.

>many|.|TRBV5-8|TRBJ1-1|12
CASSFQDAGNFF
TGTGCCAGCAGCTTTCAAGACGCCGGAAATTTCTTT
>many|TRBD1|TRBV29-1|TRBJ1-1|13
CSVAGQANTEAFF
TGCAGCGTGGCCGGACAGGCGAACACTGAAGCTTTCTTT
>.|.|TRBV25-1|TRBJ2-1|17
CASSESGRASSYNEQFF
TGTGCCAGCAGTGAATCGGGGCGGGCGAGCTCCTACAATGAGCAGTTCTTC
>.|TRBD1|TRBV7-2|TRBJ1-6|15
CASSLMTGGDSPLHF
TGTGCCAGCAGCTTAATGACAGGGGGGGATTCACCCCTCCACTTT
>.|.|TRBV24-1|TRBJ1-2|14
CATSDRNHYYGYTF
TGTGCCACCAGTGATCGGAACCACTACTATGGCTACACCTTC
>many|.|TRBV20-1|TRBJ2-1|13
CSAPRLVSHEQFF
TGCAGTGCACCAAGACTAGTTTCCCATGAGCAGTTCTTC
>.|.|TRBV7-2|TRBJ1-2|14
CASSLEAEICGYTF
TGTGCCAGCAGCTTAGAAGCCGAAATCTGTGGCTACACCTTC
>.|.|TRBV11-1|TRBJ2-4|12
CASSQLLDIQYF
TGTGCCAGCAGCCAGCTCCTGGACATTCAGTACTTC
>.|.|TRBV19|TRBJ2-7|11
CASQGRYEQYF
TGTGCCAGTCAGGGACGCTACGAGCAGTACTTC
>.|.|TRBV10-3|TRBJ1-1|14
CAISPRGDNTEAFF
TGTGCCATCAGTCCGAGGGGGGACAACACTGAAGCTTTCTTT
>many|TRBD2|TRBV5-8|TRBJ2-3|16
CASSTWTSGGADTQYF
TGTGCCAGCAGCACCTGGACTAGCGGGGGGGCAGATACGCAGTATTTT
>.|TRBD1|TRBV20-1|TRBJ1-1|12
CSAPRQGAEAFF
TGCAGTGCCCCGAGACAGGGGGCTGAAGCTTTCTTT
>.|TRBD1|TRBV19|TRBJ1-2|14
CASSVGQAQGGYTF
TGTGCCAGTAGTGTGGGACAGGCCCAGGGGGGCTACACCTTC
>.|.|TRBV2|TRBJ1-2|14
CASSSGIANYGYTF
TGTGCCAGCAGTTCAGGGATAGCTAACTATGGCTACACCTTC
>many|.|TRBV20-1|TRBJ2-5|13
CSAIRGSQETQYF
TGCAGTGCTATCAGGGGATCGCAAGAGACCCAGTACTTC
>.|.|TRBV7-2|TRBJ2-2|12
CASSPRVGELFF
TGTGCCAGCAGCCCGAGGGTGGGGGAGCTGTTTTTT
>many|TRBD1|TRBV7-3|TRBJ2-7|16
CASSLTGTESSYEQYF
TGTGCCAGCAGCTTAACCGGGACAGAGAGCTCCTACGAGCAGTACTTC
>once|.|TRBV3-1|TRBJ1-6|16
CASSQPGLVYNSPLHF
TGTGCCAGCAGCCAGCCGGGACTAGTATATAATTCACCCCTCCACTTT
>.|TRBD2|TRBV7-9|TRBJ2-1|16
CASSPILAGYYNEQFF
TGTGCCAGCAGCCCCATCCTAGCGGGGTATTACAATGAGCAGTTCTTC
>many|.|TRBV11-2|TRBJ2-2|16
CASSLRAGANTGELFF
TGTGCCAGCAGCTTAAGGGCTGGGGCCAACACCGGGGAGCTGTTTTTT
>many|.|TRBV6-1|TRBJ1-1|14
CASRRTDMNTEAFF
TGTGCCAGCAGAAGGACAGACATGAACACTGAAGCTTTCTTT
>.|.|TRBV2|TRBJ2-7|15
CASSYDRREIYEQYF
TGTGCCAGCAGCTATGACAGGCGAGAGATTTACGAGCAGTACTTC
>many|TRBD1|TRBV6-6|TRBJ1-5|19
CASTGDRDRASNGNQPQHF
TGTGCCAGCACCGGAGACCGGGACAGGGCCTCGAATGGCAATCAGCCCCAGCATTTT
>.|.|TRBV19|TRBJ1-5|12
CASTQGLEPQHF
TGTGCCAGTACACAGGGTTTAGAGCCCCAGCATTTT
>.|.|TRBV25-1|TRBJ1-3|14
CASSATGVRNTIYF
TGTGCCAGCAGTGCTACGGGCGTTAGAAACACCATATATTTT
>.|.|TRBV24-1|TRBJ2-2|13
CATSDSFQGGPFF
TGTGCCACCAGTGATTCTTTCCAAGGAGGGCCGTTTTTT
>.|.|TRBV29-1|TRBJ2-5|12
CSVEERKETQYF
TGCAGCGTTGAGGAGCGGAAAGAGACCCAGTACTTC
>few|TRBD1|TRBV10-3|TRBJ1-3|15
CAISEARGSGNTIYF
TGTGCCATCAGTGAGGCCAGGGGGTCTGGAAACACCATATATTTT
>many|.|TRBV20-1|TRBJ1-5|12
CSAVGDNQPQHF
TGCAGTGCAGTGGGGGATAATCAGCCCCAGCATTTT
>.|TRBD1|TRBV12-3/TRBV12-4|TRBJ2-7|16
CASSTDRDRGLYEQYF
TGTGCCAGCAGTACAGACCGGGACAGGGGTTTATACGAGCAGTACTTC
>.|.|TRBV7-2|TRBJ2-5|15
CASSLADPPQGTQYF
TGTGCCAGCAGCTTAGCGGACCCCCCTCAAGGGACCCAGTACTTC
>.|TRBD1|TRBV18|TRBJ1-1|16
CASSPPGGTGVAEAFF
TGTGCCAGCTCACCACCGGGTGGGACAGGGGTTGCTGAAGCTTTCTTT
>.|TRBD2|TRBV4-3|TRBJ2-1|16
CASSQVTSGGYNEQFF
TGCGCCAGCAGCCAAGTGACTAGCGGGGGTTACAATGAGCAGTTCTTC
>.|TRBD2|TRBV7-2|TRBJ2-5|16
CASSIPGTMPGETQYF
TGCGCCAGCAGCATCCCCGGGACTATGCCGGGTGAGACCCAGTACTTC